What follows is one T cell receptor beta chain and its context. The data stem from a study of blood T cells in healthy people across ages. A second PCR of roughly 6 to 12 cycles used a sample-barcoded 5' primer and a J-beta primer mix. Using its own MiXCR run on the 5' RACE reads, TCRdb lists one record per CDR3 protein. The sample has roughly 800,000 distinct CDR3 sequences; about 62% are singletons. This clonotype was obtained from a man younger than 40 in good health. Source material: blood.

DNA for the CDR3: TGTGCCAGCAGCAAACTAGTCGCCGGGGAGCTGTTTTTT. It yields the protein CASSKLVAGELFF. The chain carries TRBV7-6 and TRBJ2-2; D is possibly TRBD2 (5 bases). The germline CDR1 and CDR2 sequences are SGHVS and FNYEAQ. CDR3 length equals 13 residues. With 5 bases removed from V and 6 bases from J, the gap between germline ends came to 10 bases. The full variable domain, completed using reference TRBV7-6 and TRBJ2-2, is GAGVSQSPRYKVTKRGQDVALRCDPISGHVSLYWYRQALGQGPEFLTYFNYEAQQDKSGLPNDRFSAERPEGSISTLTIQRTEQRDSAMYRCASSKLVAGELFFGEGSRLTVL.